This TCR beta chain was identified during a study of blood T cells in healthy people across ages. Overall study results and limits: While age rose, TCR beta diversity per million T cells dropped in a roughly linear way.

Trimming took off 1 base at V and 4 bases at J, with 12 bases between the two ends. Germline CDR1 and CDR2: SGHDT and YYEEEE. The CDR3 covers 15 residues. Peripheral blood from each donor was collected in a volume of 9.5 to 10 milliliters. With respect to this clonotype: The antigen is undetermined.

Next came a second PCR, run for roughly 6 to 11 cycles, which used a sample-barcoded 5' primer along with a J-beta primer mix. From the 5' RACE reads, TCRdb called clonotypes with MiXCR, one entry per CDR3 protein. The sample records about 930,000 distinct CDR3 sequences, roughly 29% being singletons. This sample was shared with a second study, whose subject was T cells of mothers and their children.

The chain joins TRBV5-6 to TRBJ2-1; D possibly corresponds to TRBD2 (6 bases). The receptor was isolated from a woman between 40 and 50 years old in good health. The sequencing input was blood. CDR3: CASSLSAGLYNEQFF. Here the CDR3 DNA reads TGTGCCAGCAGCTTGTCCGCGGGGCTTTACAATGAGCAGTTCTTC.